This paragraph covers one TCR beta chain sequence. Its cognate antigen is unknown. The data originate from a study of blood T cells in healthy people across ages. Primed by a sample-barcoded 5' primer and a J-beta primer mix, a second PCR proceeded for roughly 7 to 11 cycles. Each sample yielded at least 2.5 million CDR3-containing paired-end reads. TCRdb passed the 5' RACE reads through MiXCR, listing each CDR3 protein once. The sample lists around 1,600,000 distinct CDR3 sequences; about 45% were seen once. Per germline, CDR1 SEHNR and CDR2 FQNEAQ (reference sequence). This CDR3 spans 12 amino acids. V was clipped by 1 base and J by 9 bases, with 9 bases between them. Study results and limitations: Higher diversity and more naive CD4+ cells were features of long-lived donors, compared to aged donors.

Sequencing used blood. The TCR was taken from a woman aged 18-35 years in good health. The chain combines TRBV7-9 with TRBJ1-2; D is perhaps TRBD1 (5 bases). CDR3 sequence reads: CASSLETERYTF. The CDR3 coding sequence is TGTGCCAGCAGCTTAGAGACAGAACGCTACACCTTC.